This TCR beta chain was found in a study of T cell repertoires in cytomegalovirus infection. For the study at large: Indications of both CMV infection and matching HLA type were provided by public TCR beta signatures. Study-level findings and limits: People with CMV and the relevant HLA were identified by cumulative public TCR beta family frequency.

TCRdb recomputed calls from the reads with MiXCR, one row per CDR3 protein. The sample carries some 590,000 distinct CDR3 sequences, around 40% recorded once. A note on this clonotype: Its antigen remains unknown.

Looked up from germline, CDR1 is SGHKS and CDR2 is YYEKEE (reference sequence). There are 14 residues in the CDR3. Trimming shortened V by 5 bases and J by 2 bases, and 11 bases separated the two germline ends. This material consisted of cultured PBMCs, taken from culture after CMV antigen stimulation. The rearrangement joins TRBV5-5 to TRBJ1-3; unclear D gene. The TCR sequence derives from a human donor in good health (CMV status not recorded). Some clones in this sample may be carry-over from other donors' samples. CDR3 sequence (DNA): TGTGCCAGCAGGTTCGCGGGGACTGGAAACACCATATATTTT. Translating it yields CASRFAGTGNTIYF.